This T cell receptor (beta chain) was profiled in a study of PD-L1 blockade in urothelial cancer. Background on the study: Blood was subjected to analysis at 3 weeks (second dose) and 6 weeks following treatment start.

Clones were read by immunoSEQ multiplex PCR, and TCRdb kept only the in-frame ones, dropping some. This table holds about 90,000 clones, 70% to 90% found once. Time point specified: peripheral blood 6 weeks after treatment start. The patients had locally advanced or metastatic urothelial carcinoma. Each patient gave between 1 and 8 samples, pretreatment and on-treatment. This receptor was taken from a man aged 70 or older with urothelial cancer. The material sequenced was PBMCs, taken around atezolizumab (anti-PD-L1) treatment.

The CDR3 here is CASSPLGRTGGYEQYF. In nucleotides, the CDR3 is TGTGCCAGCAGCCCGCTGGGTAGGACGGGGGGGTACGAGCAGTACTTC. V and J are TRBV11-2 and TRBJ2-7; 8 bases align to TRBD2. The CDR3 has 16 residues. The trim removed 5 bases at V and 4 bases at J, leaving 13 bases unmatched. Germline CDR1 SGHAT, CDR2 FQNNGV.